This T cell receptor beta chain was recovered during a study of OX40 agonist ivuxolimab in advanced cancers. Germline V gene lookup returns CDR1 SGHRS and CDR2 YFSETQ. The CDR3 length is 15 residues. The ends were cut back, 0 bases at V and 9 bases at J, with 16 bases in the middle. Measured with immunoSEQ multiplex PCR; TCRdb has only the in-frame clones, and not every one. Among roughly 15,000 clones listed, approximately 70% were seen once. It was autoimmune disease history or systemic immunosuppression that excluded patients. This sequence originates from an adult with an advanced solid tumor such as melanoma, head and neck, liver or kidney cancer. The source material was CD4+ or CD8+ T cells sorted from blood, sampled in a trial of the OX40 agonist ivuxolimab. V gene TRBV5-1 combines with J gene TRBJ2-1; D possibly matches TRBD1 or TRBD2 (5 bases each). DNA of the CDR3: TGCGCCAGCAGCTTGGTTGGGGGAGTAAGTCCTGAGCAGTTCTTC. Translating gives CASSLVGGVSPEQFF.